This TCR beta chain was profiled in a study of tumor-infiltrating lymphocytes in primary liver carcinoma. The CDR3 totals 14 residues. V lost 5 bases, J lost 5 bases, and 16 bases lay in between. The germline CDR1 and CDR2 sequences are SEHNR and FQNEAQ (reference sequence). Starting material for RNA and DNA co-extraction consisted of about 20-30 mg of unsorted bulk tissue. The input was about 490 ng total RNA; TCR beta cDNA was made from it with a constant-region primer. Each TCR beta library was derived from three nested multiplex PCR rounds that employed slightly modified ARM-PCR. For about 11 cycles apiece, the opening two PCR rounds ran with TRBV1-TRBV30 forward primers and a C-beta reverse primer. TCRdb used MiXCR to reprocess the multiplex PCR reads, holding one entry per CDR3 protein. The sample lists roughly 53,000 distinct CDR3 sequences; over 65% were seen once. Comment on this clonotype: It may be a read error: a sequence one base away is much more abundant.

The chain couples TRBV7-9 to TRBJ2-7; possible D gene TRBD1, 6 bases. This TCR came from a man aged 35 to 55 with primary liver carcinoma and hepatitis B virus infection. The source material was liver tumor tissue from sampling region 2. Subset of the sample: tumor region T2, inferior pole. This CDR3 is CASSGDTGRDEQYF. CDR3 coding DNA: TGTGCCAGCAGCGGGGACACCGGTAGAGACGAGCAGTACTTC.